One sample yielded the 6 T cell receptor beta chains listed below, sequenced in a study of blood T cells in healthy people across ages. For the second PCR, which ran for 7 to 11 cycles, a sample-barcoded 5' primer and a J-beta primer mix were used. TCRdb analysed the 5' RACE reads with MiXCR anew, one entry per CDR3 protein. Here the sample spans 600,000 to 1,000,000 distinct CDR3 sequences, 20% to 25% being singletons. The sample was also reused in another study, on T cells of mothers and their children.

The sequenced sample was blood. The receptors come from a boy aged 10-17 years in good health.

The sample holds a few counts of this clonotype. This chain joins TRBV5-5 and TRBJ1-6; D uncertain. The CDR3 is made up of 16 amino acids. Germline V gives CDR1 SGHKS, CDR2 YYEKEE (reference sequence). The V end lost 3 bases, the J end lost 0 bases, and 10 bases lay between the germline ends. The CDR3 is CASSSEFSSYNSPLHF. The CDR3 DNA sequence: TGTGCCAGCAGCTCCGAGTTTAGCTCCTATAATTCACCCCTCCACTTT.

This chain connects TRBV20-1 to TRBJ1-5, with TRBD1 as a possible D gene (6 bases). The CDR3 is 12 amino acids. Germline V gene sequence: CDR1 DFQATT, CDR2 SNEGSKA (reference sequence). V was cut by 6 bases and J by 8 bases, with 14 bases left in between. In nucleotides, the CDR3 is TGCAGTGCAGACCAGGGGCGGGAGCCCCAGCATTTT. It is translated as CSADQGREPQHF.

The rearrangement uses TRBV9 and TRBJ2-1; D not resolved. V was shortened by 1 base and J by 8 bases, with 13 bases between the two germline ends. From germline, CDR1 is SGDLS and CDR2 YYNGEE. The CDR3 length is 14 residues. DNA of the CDR3: TGTGCCAGCAGCGTACTGTCGTCGTCCTATGAGCAGTTCTTC. Its translation is CASSVLSSSYEQFF.

The chain couples TRBV5-1 to TRBJ2-7; tentative D call: TRBD1 (6 bases). V lost 7 bases, J lost 3 bases, and 11 bases lay in between. There are 12 residues in the CDR3. CDR1 SGHRS and CDR2 YFSETQ come from the germline V gene. CDR3 sequence (DNA): TGCGCCAGCGCGGAACAGGGCTACGAGCAGTACTTC. It yields the protein CASAEQGYEQYF.

This clonotype was observed at least ten times. The chain couples TRBV7-2 to TRBJ1-5; D not resolved. Per germline, CDR1 SGHTA and CDR2 FQGNSA. The CDR3 loop spans 15 amino acids. With 1 base removed from V and 8 bases from J, the gap between germline ends came to 15 bases. Written as DNA, the CDR3 is TGTGCCAGCAGCTTAGAGGCGAGAACGGAGAAGCCCCAGCATTTT. Translating it yields CASSLEARTEKPQHF.

This clonotype was observed a few times. The rearrangement uses TRBV18 and TRBJ2-6; 10 nucleotides align to TRBD1. CDR1 KGHSH and CDR2 LQKENI come from the germline V gene. J was trimmed by 0 bases and V by 0 bases; bases with no gene match: 2. CDR3 length: 18 residues. CDR3 bases: TGTGCCAGCTCACCACCGGACAGGGGGGCCTCTGGGGCCAACGTCCTGACTTTC. Translated, it gives CASSPPDRGASGANVLTF.